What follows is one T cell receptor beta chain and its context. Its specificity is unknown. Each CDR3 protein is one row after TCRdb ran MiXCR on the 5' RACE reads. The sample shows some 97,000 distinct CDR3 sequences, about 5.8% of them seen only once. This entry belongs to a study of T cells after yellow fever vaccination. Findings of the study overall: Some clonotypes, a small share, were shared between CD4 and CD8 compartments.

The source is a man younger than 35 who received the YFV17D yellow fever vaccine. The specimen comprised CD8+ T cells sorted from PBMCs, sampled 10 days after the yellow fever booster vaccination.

This CDR3 reads CASSYGGGYGYTF. CDR3 coding DNA: TGCGCCAGCAGCTACGGAGGGGGTTATGGCTACACCTTC. V and J are TRBV5-1 and TRBJ1-2; D might be TRBD1 (6 bases). Looked up from germline, CDR1 is SGHRS and CDR2 is YFSETQ. Deletions cut 3 bases from V and 5 bases from J, with 11 bases between. This CDR3 is 13 amino acids long.